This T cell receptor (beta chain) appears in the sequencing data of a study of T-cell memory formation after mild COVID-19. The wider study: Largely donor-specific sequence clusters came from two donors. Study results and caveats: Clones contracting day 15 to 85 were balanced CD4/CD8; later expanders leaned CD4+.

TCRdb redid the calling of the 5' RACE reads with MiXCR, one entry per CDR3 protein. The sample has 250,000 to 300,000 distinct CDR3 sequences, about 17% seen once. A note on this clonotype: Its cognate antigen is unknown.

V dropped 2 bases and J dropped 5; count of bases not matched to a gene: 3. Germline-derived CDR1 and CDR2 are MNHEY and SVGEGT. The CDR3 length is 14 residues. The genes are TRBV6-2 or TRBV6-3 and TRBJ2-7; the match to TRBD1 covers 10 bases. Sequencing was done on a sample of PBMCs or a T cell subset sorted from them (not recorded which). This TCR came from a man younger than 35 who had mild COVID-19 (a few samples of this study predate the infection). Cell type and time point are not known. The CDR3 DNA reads TGTGCCAGCAGTTACGGGACAGGGGTCAACGAGCAGTACTTC. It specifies CASSYGTGVNEQYF.